This passage covers 29 T cell receptor beta chains from one sample sequenced in a study of cytomegalovirus exposure and HLA in healthy donors. Researchers ran the PCR with 60 Vbeta and 13 Jbeta primers. Data came from immunoSEQ multiplex PCR; TCRdb stores just in-frame clones and leaves some out. Among over 150,000 clones listed, 78% were seen once. Source material: PBMCs. The receptors derive from a woman aged 50 to 60 in good health and CMV-seropositive.

The chain is built from TRBV9 and TRBJ1-2; 11 nucleotides match TRBD1. Unmatched junction bases numbered 6, after V lost 4 bases and J lost 7 bases. Germline lookup yields CDR1 SGDLS and CDR2 YYNGEE. The CDR3 has 14 amino acids. Here the CDR3 DNA reads TGTGCCAGCAGCCAGGACAGGGGGCTAGGTGGCTACACCTTC. Translating it yields CASSQDRGLGGYTF.

V gene TRBV7-2 combines with J gene TRBJ2-1; TRBD1 agrees at 8 bases. The CDR3 has 12 amino acids. Losses at the gene ends were 4 bases for V and 15 bases for J; bases not matched to a gene: 8. From germline, CDR1 is SGHTA and CDR2 FQGNSA. The CDR3 DNA is TGTGCCAGCAGCTCCGACAGGGGTAGGTCGTTCTTC. It is translated as CASSSDRGRSFF.

V usage is TRBV14 and J usage is TRBJ1-2, with TRBD1 as a possible D gene (5 bases). Germline CDR1 reads SGHDN; CDR2 reads FVKESK. The CDR3 sequence is 14 residues long. V was trimmed by 5 bases and J by 4 bases, leaving 14 bases between them. The CDR3 protein is CASSSWGLTYGYTF. The CDR3 nucleotides read TGTGCCAGCAGCTCCTGGGGACTCACCTATGGCTACACCTTC.

This rearrangement joins TRBV4-3 to TRBJ1-6; D is unresolved. Germline CDR1 and CDR2: LGHNA and YSLEER. V dropped 3 bases and J dropped 3 bases, with 15 bases sitting between them. The CDR3 length is 17 residues. CDR3 residues: CASSQDSRGVYNSPLHF. CDR3 in DNA: TGCGCCAGCAGCCAGGACTCTCGTGGTGTCTATAATTCACCCCTCCACTTT.

This chain links TRBV10-3 with TRBJ1-1; 7 nucleotides agree with TRBD1. Trimming at V came to 10 bases and at J to 0 bases, leaving 17 bases not matched to a gene. Looked up from germline, CDR1 is ENHRY and CDR2 is SYGVKD. This CDR3 is 17 amino acids long. CDR3 in amino acids: CATGDSKPPGVNTEAFF. DNA for the CDR3: TGTGCCACCGGGGACAGCAAACCCCCTGGGGTGAACACTGAAGCTTTCTTT.

The rearrangement uses TRBV6-1 and TRBJ1-2; no firm D call. CDR1 is MNHNS, CDR2 SASEGT, per germline. CDR3 length: 14 amino acids. V was cut by 7 bases and J by 1 base, with 13 bases left in between. Here the CDR3 reads CASKGGGDNYGYTF. CDR3 sequence (DNA): TGTGCCAGCAAAGGAGGAGGCGATAACTATGGCTACACCTTC.

The chain couples TRBV4-3 to TRBJ2-5; 8 bases are a match to TRBD2. V trimming: 0 bases; J trimming: 3 bases; junction bases outside the gene matches: 3. This CDR3 is built from 15 residues. CDR1 and CDR2 from the germline V gene are LGHNA and YSLEER. CDR3 bases: TGCGCCAGCAGCCAAGAATTCGGGGGGGAAGAGACCCAGTACTTC. It yields the protein CASSQEFGGEETQYF.

The gene calls are TRBV6-6 and TRBJ2-7; D remains ambiguous. Per the germline V gene, CDR1 is MNHNY and CDR2 is SVGAGI (reference sequence). The CDR3 runs 16 residues. V shed 5 bases and J shed 2 bases, with 19 bases lying between them. DNA of the CDR3: TGTGCCAGCAGTGACTGGGCTTCATACCGCGCCTACGAGCAGTACTTC. Translation gives CASSDWASYRAYEQYF.

V gene TRBV27 combines with J gene TRBJ2-3; D is possibly TRBD1 (6 bases). The CDR3 is 14 amino acids. Germline V gene lookup returns CDR1 MNHEY and CDR2 SMNVEV (reference sequence). Deletions cut 5 bases from V and 5 bases from J, with 14 bases between. Written as DNA, the CDR3 is TGTGCCAGCAGTCCAGGGGCCGAGGGAGATACGCAGTATTTT. It encodes CASSPGAEGDTQYF.

V gene TRBV5-1 combines with J gene TRBJ2-1; tentatively, D is TRBD1 (5 bases). Per germline, CDR1 SGHRS and CDR2 YFSETQ. There are 15 residues in the CDR3. Between the trimmed V and J ends, which lost 2 bases and 0 bases, there was a span of 9 bases. The CDR3 protein is CASSLGVGSYNEQFF. In nucleotides, the CDR3 is TGCGCCAGCAGCTTAGGGGTGGGCTCCTACAATGAGCAGTTCTTC.

The chain joins TRBV9 to TRBJ1-2; D possibly corresponds to TRBD1 (5 bases). The CDR3 loop spans 17 amino acids. With 0 bases removed from V and 3 bases from J, the gap between germline ends came to 18 bases. The germline V gene has CDR1 SGDLS and CDR2 YYNGEE. CDR3 DNA sequence: TGTGCCAGCAGCGTAGGGTCAGGGCGAACGACCGACTATGGCTACACCTTC. Translation: CASSVGSGRTTDYGYTF.

The genes are TRBV4-3 and TRBJ1-5; TRBD1 is a possible D gene (5 bases). Trimming shortened V by 0 bases and J by 4 bases, and 10 bases separated the two germline ends. The CDR3 is 15 residues long. Germline CDR1 and CDR2: LGHNA and YSLEER. The chain's CDR3 is CASSQDRGVNQPQHF. The CDR3 bases are TGCGCCAGCAGCCAAGATCGGGGGGTGAATCAGCCCCAGCATTTT.

The V and J genes are TRBV9 and TRBJ2-3, with TRBD1 matching over 8 bases. J was trimmed by 2 bases and V by 3 bases; bases with no gene match: 5. The CDR3 is made up of 15 amino acids. Germline values: CDR1 SGDLS, CDR2 YYNGEE. The CDR3 nucleotides read TGTGCCAGCAGCGAGGGGACAGGTACCACAGATACGCAGTATTTT. Translation: CASSEGTGTTDTQYF.

This rearrangement joins TRBV28 to TRBJ1-5; 7 nucleotides agree with TRBD1. V was pared by 7 bases and J by 0 bases, with 6 bases of the junction left unmatched. The CDR3 spans 15 residues. The germline V gene has CDR1 MDHEN and CDR2 SYDVKM. CDR3 coding DNA: TGTGCCAGCACGCGACAGGGAAATAGCAATCAGCCCCAGCATTTT. Translated, it gives CASTRQGNSNQPQHF. The full variable domain, in which reference TRBV28 and TRBJ1-5 provide the parts outside the CDR3, is DVKVTQSSRYLVKRTGEKVFLECVQDMDHENMFWYRQDPGLGLRLIYFSYDVKMKEKGDIPEGYSVSREKKERFSLILESASTNQTSMYLCASTRQGNSNQPQHFGDGTRLSIL.

The chain uses TRBV10-2 and TRBJ2-7; the match to TRBD1 covers 9 bases. With 6 bases clipped from V and 6 bases from J, the junction kept 9 bases outside the gene matches. The CDR3 extends over 14 amino acids. Germline V gene lookup returns CDR1 WSHSY and CDR2 SAAADI. CDR3 in DNA: TGCGCCAGCAGCCCCCGGGACAGGGCTGCCGAGCAGTACTTC. Its protein product is CASSPRDRAAEQYF.

The V call is TRBV10-2, the J call TRBJ1-6, with TRBD1 matching over 9 bases. Trimming cost V 2 bases and J 14 bases; bases outside gene matches: 1. The CDR3 spans 12 residues. Germline CDR1 is WSHSY and CDR2 is SAAADI. The chain's CDR3 is CASSEGQGSLHF. The CDR3 nucleotides read TGCGCCAGCAGTGAGGGACAGGGGTCCCTCCACTTT.

The chain has TRBV19 and TRBJ1-5; 7 bases map to TRBD1. CDR1 LNHDA and CDR2 SQIVND come from the germline V gene (reference sequence). The CDR3 is 15 residues long. Germline trimming cut 5 bases from V and 0 bases from J; bases unmatched to any gene: 4. CDR3 region: CASSSRQGSNQPQHF. The CDR3 DNA reads TGTGCCAGTAGTTCGAGACAGGGTAGCAATCAGCCCCAGCATTTT. Filled out from reference TRBV19 and TRBJ1-5, the complete variable domain reads DGGITQSPKYLFRKEGQNVTLSCEQNLNHDAMYWYRQDPGQGLRLIYYSQIVNDFQKGDIAEGYSVSREKKESFPLTVTSAQKNPTAFYLCASSSRQGSNQPQHFGDGTRLSIL.

The chain employs TRBV5-4 and TRBJ1-2; 10 bases agree with TRBD1. The CDR3 is 16 amino acids. CDR1 and CDR2 from the germline V gene are SGHNT and YYREEE (reference sequence). V lost 5 bases and J lost 2; bases outside the gene matches: 9. The CDR3 DNA reads as TGTGCCAGCAGTTCGGACAGGGGGGCAATAAACTATGGCTACACCTTC. Protein sequence: CASSSDRGAINYGYTF. Full variable domain (outside the CDR3, taken from reference TRBV5-4 and TRBJ1-2): ETGVTQSPTHLIKTRGQQVTLRCSSQSGHNTVSWYQQALGQGPQFIFQYYREEENGRGNFPPRFSGLQFPNYSSELNVNALELDDSALYLCASSSDRGAINYGYTFGSGTRLTVV.

The chain couples TRBV10-3 to TRBJ1-2, with 8 bases identical to TRBD1. After removal of 6 bases from V and 7 bases from J, the junction contained 7 bases not matched to a gene. Germline-derived CDR1 and CDR2 are ENHRY and SYGVKD. The CDR3 covers 13 residues. CDR3 DNA sequence: TGTGCCATCAGCCCAGGGGGCGAAGGTGGCTACACCTTC. Encoded protein: CAISPGGEGGYTF.

This sequence joins TRBV9 and TRBJ2-1; D might be TRBD2 (6 bases). The CDR3 has 17 amino acids. Trimming removed 4 bases at V and 0 bases at J, with 17 bases between. The germline V gene has CDR1 SGDLS and CDR2 YYNGEE. The CDR3 sequence is CASSFSPSGSSYNEQFF. The CDR3 DNA reads TGTGCCAGCAGCTTTAGCCCATCCGGGAGCTCCTACAATGAGCAGTTCTTC.

This sequence joins TRBV29-1 and TRBJ2-1; 13 bases match TRBD2. Unmatched junction bases numbered 6, after V lost 6 bases and J lost 13 bases. The CDR3 loop spans 12 amino acids. Germline CDR1 is SQVTM and CDR2 is ANQGSEA. In nucleotides, the CDR3 is TGCAGCGTGGGGACTAGCGGGGTGGGCCAGTTCTTC. Amino acid sequence: CSVGTSGVGQFF.

The chain combines TRBV25-1 with TRBJ2-3; 11 positions agree with TRBD1. V dropped 8 bases and J dropped 6; count of bases not matched to a gene: 13. The V gene's germline CDR1 is MGHDK and CDR2 SYGVNS. The CDR3 spans 16 residues. CDR3 amino acids: CASRPPGQGEFDTQYF. CDR3 coding DNA: TGTGCCAGCCGGCCTCCGGGACAGGGGGAGTTTGATACGCAGTATTTT.

J is TRBJ2-3 and V is TRBV19; D gene ambiguous. The CDR3 length is 12 residues. The germline CDR1 and CDR2 sequences are LNHDA and SQIVND (reference sequence). V lost 5 bases, J lost 7 bases, and 10 bases lay in between. The CDR3 is CASSGTGYTQYF. CDR3 in DNA: TGTGCCAGTAGTGGAACCGGGTATACGCAGTATTTT. The full variable domain, with the rest looked up from reference TRBV19 and TRBJ2-3, is DGGITQSPKYLFRKEGQNVTLSCEQNLNHDAMYWYRQDPGQGLRLIYYSQIVNDFQKGDIAEGYSVSREKKESFPLTVTSAQKNPTAFYLCASSGTGYTQYFGPGTRLTVL.

The chain is built from TRBV30 and TRBJ1-1, with D hard to call. This CDR3 comprises 14 residues. V gave up 4 bases and J gave up 0 bases, with 12 bases separating them. Germline V gene lookup returns CDR1 GTSNPN and CDR2 SVGIG (reference sequence). The CDR3 loop is CAWNAREVNTEAFF. The CDR3 coding sequence is TGTGCCTGGAACGCACGGGAGGTGAACACTGAAGCTTTCTTT.

The genes are TRBV10-3 and TRBJ1-5; TRBD1 agrees at 9 bases. CDR1 is ENHRY, CDR2 SYGVKD, per germline. The CDR3 consists of 16 residues. V shed 3 bases, J shed 6 bases, and the junction held 9 bases outside the gene matches. The CDR3 nucleotides are TGTGCCATCAGTGACCCCCGGACAGGGGAGGGTCAGCCCCAGCATTTT. Translated: CAISDPRTGEGQPQHF.

The J gene is TRBJ2-5, the V gene TRBV4-3, with D perhaps matching TRBD2 (7 bases). Germline V gene data show CDR1 as LGHNA and CDR2 as YSLEER. V dropped 4 bases and J dropped 4 bases, with 16 bases sitting between them. The CDR3 is 15 residues long. CDR3 DNA: TGCGCCAGCAGCCGCGAATGGGGGGGCACAGAGACCCAGTACTTC. The encoded protein is CASSREWGGTETQYF.

The V and J genes are TRBV4-1 and TRBJ1-6; possible D gene TRBD1, 5 bases. Germline-derived CDR1 and CDR2 are MGHRA and YSYEKL. Trimming shortened V by 4 bases and J by 4 bases, and 17 bases separated the two germline ends. The length of the CDR3 is 17 residues. The CDR3 nucleotides are TGCGCCAGCAGCCCAGGGAGGCCAGTACGATATAATTCACCCCTCCACTTT. Protein: CASSPGRPVRYNSPLHF.

This clone was seen more than once but under ten times. V usage is TRBV4-2 and J usage is TRBJ2-7; 9 nucleotides line up with TRBD1. The V gene end was trimmed by 2 bases and the J gene end by 0 bases; junction bases not matched to a gene: 2. The CDR3 is 15 amino acids. The germline V gene encodes CDR1 LGHNA and CDR2 YNFKEQ. CDR3 nucleotides: TGTGCCAGCAGCCAATCGGGACAGGGCTCCTACGAGCAGTACTTC. Protein product: CASSQSGQGSYEQYF.

V usage is TRBV5-1 and J usage is TRBJ1-2, with D maybe TRBD1 (5 bases). V was pared by 4 bases and J by 2 bases, with 18 bases between. The CDR3 is made up of 16 amino acids. Germline V lookup: CDR1 SGHRS, CDR2 YFSETQ. This chain's CDR3 is CASSPQQRQRNYGYTF. CDR3 DNA: TGCGCCAGCAGCCCTCAACAGAGACAGAGAAACTATGGCTACACCTTC.